Listed below are T cell receptor beta chains from one sample, sequenced in a study of T-cell memory formation after mild COVID-19. TCRdb independently ran MiXCR on the 5' RACE reads; one entry per CDR3 protein. The sample shows about half a million distinct CDR3 sequences, about 18% of them seen only once. The sequencing sample was made of PBMCs or a T cell subset sorted from them (not recorded which). These receptor sequences come from an adult woman who had mild COVID-19 (a few samples of this study predate the infection). Cell type and time point are not known. Each CDR3 is given with its conserved first and last residue. Each record gives: clone size, V gene, J gene, CDR3 length, D gene, CDR3 DNA, CDR3 protein. The D gene is left open where the match is weak. Clone size is stated in some rows and not others, as once, few, many or a class when expanded.

NA	TRBV19	TRBJ2-2	14	NA	TGTGCCAGTACTTTCGGGAGGAACACCGGGGAGCTGTTTTTT	CASTFGRNTGELFF
few	TRBV5-1	TRBJ2-5	16	TRBD2	TGCGCCAGCAGCGATCCGAGACTAGCGGGGGAAGAGACCCAGTACTTC	CASSDPRLAGEETQYF
few	TRBV7-8	TRBJ1-5	16	NA	TGTGCCAGCAGCGCGGGGAGGGGGTACGGTCAACAGCCCCAGCATTTT	CASSAGRGYGQQPQHF
few	TRBV7-9	TRBJ2-3	20	TRBD2	TGTGCCAGCAGCTCAACGAGGAGGCTAGCGGGGGGGCCCGTCCCAGATACGCAGTATTTT	CASSSTRRLAGGPVPDTQYF
NA	TRBV18	TRBJ2-3	16	TRBD2	TGTGCCAGCTCACCCCCTAGCGGGGTCGGGACAGATACGCAGTATTTT	CASSPPSGVGTDTQYF
few	TRBV15	TRBJ2-7	16	TRBD1	TGTGCCACCAGCGGAGGGAGGACAGGGGGTCTTTACGAGCAGTACTTC	CATSGGRTGGLYEQYF
few	TRBV20-1	TRBJ2-6	16	NA	TGCAGTGCTAGAGCCTTTACAGGGTACGGGGCCAACGTCCTGACTTTC	CSARAFTGYGANVLTF
many	TRBV7-3	TRBJ2-1	15	TRBD1	TGTGCCAGCAGCTTTCTCGGACAGGGAGGCGATGAGCAGTTCTTC	CASSFLGQGGDEQFF
many	TRBV12-3/TRBV12-4	TRBJ1-5	15	NA	TGTGCCAGCAGCCCTGACAGGAGAGCTAATCAGCCCCAGCATTTT	CASSPDRRANQPQHF
NA	TRBV18	TRBJ2-2	16	TRBD1	TGTGCCAGCTCGCCGACAGGGGCAGGGAACACCGGGGAGCTGATTTTT	CASSPTGAGNTGELIF
NA	TRBV9	TRBJ2-3	17	TRBD2	TGTGCCAGCAGCCCCCGAGGGAGCGGGGGGAATGCAGATACGCAGTATTTT	CASSPRGSGGNADTQYF
once	TRBV3-1	TRBJ1-6	14	NA	TGTGCCAGCAGCCAAGCGGCAGCAAATTCACCCCTCCACTTT	CASSQAAANSPLHF
NA	TRBV20-1	TRBJ2-1	18	NA	TGCAGTGCTAGCCGGGACCAATACTCGGGCCTCTCCTACAATGAGCAGTTCTTC	CSASRDQYSGLSYNEQFF
few	TRBV2	TRBJ2-7	15	NA	TGTGCCAGCAGTGAAGAGTTGGGGGCCGTGGGGGAGCAGTACTTC	CASSEELGAVGEQYF
few	TRBV5-1	TRBJ2-3	15	TRBD1	TGCGCCAGCAGCTTAACAGGGGAAGAAACAGATACGCAGTATTTT	CASSLTGEETDTQYF